These 3 T cell receptor beta chains were sequenced from one sample in a study of control samples from healthy donors and cancer patients. Method: immunoSEQ multiplex PCR; TCRdb's copy keeps in-frame clones and lacks some. The sample gives roughly 130,000 clones, about 93% of which show up once; around 1.8% is in the top ten. What was sequenced was PBMCs. The receptors were gathered from a man aged 50 to 59 with head and neck cancer.

The rearrangement uses TRBV28 and TRBJ1-5, with D perhaps TRBD1 (5 bases). The CDR3 loop spans 14 amino acids. Trimming stripped 6 bases from V and 6 bases from J, with 15 bases between. CDR1 MDHEN and CDR2 SYDVKM come from the germline V gene. CDR3 loop: CASRRNQGSQPQHF. CDR3 sequence (DNA): TGTGCCAGCAGGAGAAACCAGGGAAGTCAGCCCCAGCATTTT.

The genes are TRBV28 and TRBJ2-7; 9 bases line up with TRBD2. This CDR3 region has 13 residues. Per the germline V gene, CDR1 is MDHEN and CDR2 is SYDVKM. J gave up 7 bases and V 8 bases, and 9 bases lay outside the gene matches. The CDR3 loop is CASSLAGIPEQYF. DNA of the CDR3: TGTGCCAGCTCGCTAGCGGGGATTCCTGAGCAGTACTTC.

The V and J genes are TRBV20-1 and TRBJ1-2; D is unresolved. The germline V and J ends were trimmed by 1 base and 6 bases, with 6 bases remaining between them. This CDR3 region has 11 residues. Germline CDR1 DFQATT, CDR2 SNEGSKA (reference sequence). The CDR3 sequence: CSARVADGYTF. The DNA for the CDR3 is TGCAGTGCTAGAGTCGCGGATGGCTACACCTTC.